One TCR beta chain is described in this entry. Its target is not known. The data derive from a study of CD8+ T cells in alopecia areata. Overall study: At a dose of 5 to 10 mg twice daily, oral tofacitinib was given to treated patients. Study outcomes and limitations: There were many expanded lesional clones persisting in scalp and blood during tofacitinib. Clonality exceeded that of normal scalp in lesional scalp, most notably in alopecia totalis/universalis.

Trimming pared 1 base from V and 6 bases from J, leaving 19 bases between. CDR3 length: 17 residues. Germline lookup yields CDR1 SGDLS and CDR2 YYNGEE. Following RNA extraction, reverse transcription yielded cDNA that acted as the sequencing template. Sequencing was performed with immunoSEQ multiplex PCR; in TCRdb, only in-frame clones are kept and a portion is missing. The sample shows 85,000 to 110,000 clones, 85% to 90% of them seen only once. The treatment denotes: oral pan-JAK inhibitor, 5-10 mg twice daily. The sequences come from CD8+ T cells sorted from blood, collected at approximately week 31, from a patient treated with tofacitinib. The origin of this receptor is a human donor with alopecia areata. This rearrangement joins TRBV9 to TRBJ2-2, with D possibly TRBD2 on 5 matching bases. The CDR3 DNA reads as TGTGCCAGCAGCGTACCTCGCGGAGGCCCGATGGCCGGGGAGCTGTTTTTT. It is translated as CASSVPRGGPMAGELFF.